The next 29 T cell receptor beta chains were all read from a single sample in a study of beta chain features in type 1 diabetes. Expressed TCRB transcripts were sequenced after all isolated RNA was converted to cDNA. Assay used: immunoSEQ multiplex PCR; TCRdb lists only in-frame clones, some missing. The sample includes 200,000 to 300,000 clones, 25% to 30% seen only once; the top ten take 4%. What was sequenced was central memory CD4+ T cells from blood. The receptors derive from a man aged 30 to 45 in good health.

This clone was counted only a few times. The rearrangement links TRBV7-2 to TRBJ1-1, with unresolved D. V shed 5 bases and J shed 5 bases, with 15 bases lying between them. From germline, CDR1 is SGHTA and CDR2 FQGNSA. This CDR3 contains 14 residues. The CDR3 protein is CASSLNLAVTEAFF. For the CDR3, the DNA is TGTGCCAGCAGCCTTAACCTGGCCGTAACTGAAGCTTTCTTT. The complete variable domain, with remaining parts taken from reference TRBV7-2 and TRBJ1-1, reads GAGVSQSPSNKVTEKGKDVELRCDPISGHTALYWYRQSLGQGLEFLIYFQGNSAPDKSGLPSDRFSAERTGGSVSTLTIQRTQQEDSAVYLCASSLNLAVTEAFFGQGTRLTVV.

At least ten counts were recorded for this clone. The chain carries TRBV29-1 and TRBJ2-7, with 9 bases lining up with TRBD1. The V segment lost 7 bases and the J segment 6 bases; nucleotides outside the gene matches: 7. Germline V gene sequence: CDR1 SQVTM, CDR2 ANQGSEA. This CDR3 is built from 12 residues. The CDR3 DNA is TGCAGCGCCGGGGACAGGGTGCGCGAGCAGTACTTC. This translates into CSAGDRVREQYF.

The rearrangement links TRBV5-1 to TRBJ1-2; TRBD1 matches 7 bases. J lost 3 bases, V lost 4 bases, and 12 bases had no gene match. CDR1 SGHRS and CDR2 YFSETQ come from the germline V gene. This CDR3 comprises 16 residues. The CDR3 coding sequence is TGCGCCAGCAGCCTACGACAGGGTGGCAGTTACTATGGCTACACCTTC. It specifies CASSLRQGGSYYGYTF.

This clone has a handful of counts. V gene TRBV28 combines with J gene TRBJ1-1, with 8 nucleotides matching TRBD1. Germline V gene data show CDR1 as MDHEN and CDR2 as SYDVKM. This CDR3 comprises 15 residues. V dropped 1 base and J dropped 6; count of bases not matched to a gene: 7. DNA for the CDR3: TGTGCCAGCAGTTTATCAACAGGGGGGAGTTCTGAAGCTTTCTTT. Translating it yields CASSLSTGGSSEAFF.

V is TRBV10-3 and J is TRBJ2-1; D is possibly TRBD2 (6 bases). Germline CDR1 ENHRY, CDR2 SYGVKD. This CDR3 has 16 amino acids. V was trimmed by 0 bases and J by 9 bases, leaving 18 bases between them. CDR3 in DNA: TGTGCCATCAGTGAGTCGGTTCTAGCGATGGGGACTGAGCAGTTCTTC. It specifies CAISESVLAMGTEQFF.

This clone was recorded a few times. The V gene is TRBV7-8, the J gene TRBJ1-2; the D is unclear. CDR1 SGHVS and CDR2 FQNEAQ come from the germline V gene. The CDR3 runs 12 residues. The V and J ends lost 1 base and 6 bases respectively, with 6 bases between them. CDR3 in DNA: TGTGCCAGCAGCTTAGAAGGCCATGGCTACACCTTC. Amino acid sequence: CASSLEGHGYTF.

V gene TRBV9 combines with J gene TRBJ2-1; D is tentatively TRBD1 or TRBD2 (5 bases each). The CDR3 length is 15 residues. V was trimmed by 0 bases and J by 1 base, leaving 8 bases between them. CDR1 and CDR2 from the germline V gene are SGDLS and YYNGEE. CDR3: CASSVGGASYNEQFF. In DNA, the CDR3 is TGTGCCAGCAGCGTAGGAGGGGCTTCCTACAATGAGCAGTTCTTC.

This clone was seen more than once but under ten times. The chain uses TRBV7-9 and TRBJ2-5; D perhaps matches TRBD2 (5 bases). Trimming took 1 base from V and 1 from J, leaving 13 bases between them. CDR1 is SEHNR, CDR2 FQNEAQ, per germline (reference sequence). The CDR3 length is 16 residues. CDR3 sequence reads: CASSLGASLAQETQYF. The DNA of the CDR3 is TGTGCCAGCAGCTTAGGAGCTAGCCTGGCCCAAGAGACCCAGTACTTC.

This clone has more than one count but fewer than ten. The chain carries TRBV10-3 and TRBJ1-3, with a tentative D call TRBD1 (6 bases). CDR1 and CDR2 (germline): ENHRY, SYGVKD. Between the trimmed V and J ends, which lost 10 bases and 3 bases, there was a span of 16 bases. This CDR3 has 14 amino acids. CDR3 amino acids: CATQDRTSGNTIYF. For the CDR3, the DNA is TGTGCCACCCAAGACAGGACCAGTGGAAACACCATATATTTT.

V and J are TRBV2 and TRBJ1-6, with D possibly TRBD1 on 5 matching bases. V was pared by 4 bases and J by 5 bases, with 9 bases between. The CDR3 length is 14 residues. The V gene's germline CDR1 is SNHLY and CDR2 FYNNEI. The CDR3 here is CASSVRGDNSPLHF. The CDR3 DNA reads as TGTGCCAGCAGTGTCCGGGGGGATAATTCACCCCTCCACTTT.

This clone showed up many times. This rearrangement joins TRBV10-2 to TRBJ2-7; no firm D call. V lost 1 base to trimming and J lost 0 bases, with 7 bases between them. The CDR3 contains 14 residues. CDR1 and CDR2 from the germline V gene are WSHSY and SAAADI. CDR3 residues: CASSEYVPSYEQYF. CDR3 coding DNA: TGCGCCAGCAGTGAGTACGTCCCCTCCTACGAGCAGTACTTC.

The rearrangement links TRBV2 to TRBJ2-1; 13 nucleotides line up with TRBD2. With V trimmed by 1 base and J by 8 bases, 5 bases remained unmatched. This CDR3 has 16 amino acids. Germline V gives CDR1 SNHLY, CDR2 FYNNEI. The CDR3 coding sequence is TGTGCCAGCAGTGAAGGGCGACTAGCGGGAGGCGATGAGCAGTTCTTC. Its translation is CASSEGRLAGGDEQFF.

J is TRBJ1-1 and V is TRBV4-3, with TRBD1 matching 7 bases. Germline trimming cut 3 bases from V and 5 bases from J; bases unmatched to any gene: 6. The length of the CDR3 is 14 residues. Germline CDR1 and CDR2: LGHNA and YSLEER. CDR3 residues: CASSQEYRGTEAFF. CDR3 DNA: TGCGCCAGCAGCCAGGAGTACAGGGGTACTGAAGCTTTCTTT.

The chain is built from TRBV29-1 and TRBJ2-5, with a possible D match to TRBD2 (5 bases). Germline CDR1 reads SQVTM; CDR2 reads ANQGSEA. V was trimmed by 2 bases and J by 4 bases, leaving 8 bases between them. The CDR3 covers 12 residues. The CDR3 loop reads CSVEPEGETQYF. The DNA for the CDR3 is TGCAGCGTTGAACCCGAGGGAGAGACCCAGTACTTC.

This clone turned up a few times. The CDR3 DNA follows: TGTGCCAGCAGTTACGGACTTCCCAATCCTACGCAGTATTTT. Residues: CASSYGLPNPTQYF. The chain has TRBV6-6 and TRBJ2-3, with a tentative D call TRBD2 (5 bases). CDR1 and CDR2 (germline): MNHNY, SVGAGI (reference sequence). The CDR3 sequence is 14 residues long. Trimming removed 2 bases from V and 8 bases from J, with 14 bases in between.

V usage is TRBV30 and J usage is TRBJ2-5; 9 bases align to TRBD2. Judging by the DNA end, TRBJ2-7 fits better; the J call may be wrong. Germline CDR1 GTSNPN, CDR2 SVGIG (reference sequence). There are 13 residues in the CDR3. The DNA of the CDR3 is TGTGCCTGGAAAAGAGCGGGAGGCTACGAGCAGTACTTC. As protein: CAWKRAGGYEQYF.

The genes are TRBV7-2 and TRBJ2-5, with 8 bases aligning to TRBD2. The DNA matches TRBJ2-7 better at its end, which makes the J call doubtful. The CDR3 has 14 amino acids. CDR1 and CDR2 (germline): SGHTA, FQGNSA. CDR3 loop: CASSLGLARTEQYF. The CDR3 DNA sequence: TGTGCCAGCAGCTTAGGACTAGCGAGAACCGAGCAGTACTTC.

The rearrangement uses TRBV7-9 and TRBJ1-1; D gene uncertain. The germline V gene encodes CDR1 SEHNR and CDR2 FQNEAQ (reference sequence). This CDR3 is 12 amino acids long. Trimming removed 0 bases from V and 7 bases from J, with 6 bases in between. Here the CDR3 reads CASSLALVEAFF. DNA of the CDR3: TGTGCCAGCAGCTTAGCGCTAGTTGAAGCTTTCTTT.

The table lists this clone with a few counts. The V gene is TRBV4-2, the J gene TRBJ1-1; no firm D call. V lost 0 bases to trimming and J lost 3 bases, with 11 bases between them. CDR1 is LGHNA, CDR2 YNFKEQ, per germline. This CDR3 is built from 15 residues. The CDR3 spells CASSQDSVLDTEAFF. The CDR3 DNA follows: TGTGCCAGCAGCCAAGATAGCGTACTCGACACTGAAGCTTTCTTT.

The chain employs TRBV5-6 and TRBJ2-6; no clear D. CDR1 is SGHDT and CDR2 is YYEEEE in the germline V gene. V lost 2 bases to trimming and J lost 2 bases, with 17 bases between them. The CDR3 spans 18 residues. As DNA, the CDR3 is TGTGCCAGCAGCTTATATAAGGCAGGAAAAACTGGGGCCAACGTCCTGACTTTC. It is translated as CASSLYKAGKTGANVLTF.

The rearrangement links TRBV11-2 to TRBJ2-3; a weak D match, TRBD2 (6 bases). This CDR3 region has 15 residues. V lost 1 base and J lost 2, with 10 bases in between. Germline V CDR1 and CDR2: SGHAT, FQNNGV. The CDR3 reads CASSLVAGTTDTQYF. The CDR3 DNA is TGTGCCAGCAGCTTAGTTGCGGGAACCACAGATACGCAGTATTTT.

To note about this clone: The germline gene is not matched at one end of the junction; a read error may be the cause. For the CDR3, the DNA is TGCTCCAGCAGTCAATCGATTCGACACTTGAACACTGAAGCTTTCTTT. Amino acids: CSSSQSIRHLNTEAFF. The chain links TRBV23-1 to TRBJ1-1, with D hard to call. TRBV23-1 falls under the ORF class, with uncertain function. The CDR3 has 16 amino acids.

This clone has more than one count but fewer than ten. This chain connects TRBV18 to TRBJ1-6; 8 bases are shared with TRBD1. V lost 6 bases to trimming and J lost 7 bases; unmatched junction nucleotides: 8. Germline loops: CDR1 KGHSH, CDR2 LQKENI. This CDR3 is 15 amino acids long. The CDR3 DNA follows: TGTGCCAGCTCCGGGGGACAGGTACCGAATTCACCCCTCCACTTT. Translating it yields CASSGGQVPNSPLHF.

V and J are TRBV30 and TRBJ1-1, with 12 positions matching TRBD1. The CDR3 covers 13 residues. The germline CDR1 and CDR2 sequences are GTSNPN and SVGIG (reference sequence). Trimming removed 7 bases from V and 5 bases from J; junction bases left unmatched: 5. The CDR3 loop reads CASGTGGWTEAFF. CDR3 coding DNA: TGTGCCTCCGGGACAGGGGGCTGGACTGAAGCTTTCTTT.

This chain connects TRBV5-6 to TRBJ2-6; no clear D gene. Trimming pared 2 bases from V and 2 bases from J, leaving 8 bases between. Per germline, CDR1 SGHDT and CDR2 YYEEEE. The CDR3 sequence is 15 residues long. DNA for the CDR3: TGTGCCAGCAGCTTCGAGAGCACTGGGGCCAACGTCCTGACTTTC. Its translation is CASSFESTGANVLTF.

The rearrangement links TRBV30 to TRBJ1-1; a possible D gene is TRBD1 (5 bases). Trimming stripped 2 bases from V and 1 base from J, with 8 bases between. This CDR3 is 13 amino acids long. Germline V CDR1 and CDR2: GTSNPN, SVGIG (reference sequence). CDR3 sequence: CAWSRTGNTEAFF. Written as DNA, the CDR3 is TGTGCCTGGAGTAGAACAGGGAACACTGAAGCTTTCTTT.

This clone was found a few times. The chain links TRBV28 to TRBJ2-1; D is possibly TRBD1 (6 bases). The CDR3 contains 13 residues. The V gene's germline CDR1 is MDHEN and CDR2 SYDVKM. DNA of the CDR3: TGTGTTGTGACCAGGGGCTCCTACAATGAGCAGTTCTTC. It specifies CVVTRGSYNEQFF. The full variable domain, completed using reference TRBV28 and TRBJ2-1, is DVKVTQSSRYLVKRTGEKVFLECVQDMDHENMFWYRQDPGLGLRLIYFSYDVKMKEKGDIPEGYSVSREKKERFSLILESASTNQTSMYLCVVTRGSYNEQFFGPGTRLTVL.

In its sample, this clone was seen once. The rearrangement joins TRBV5-8 to TRBJ1-5; tentatively, D is TRBD1 (5 bases). Deletions cut 4 bases from V and 5 bases from J, with 13 bases between. The CDR3 sequence is 14 residues long. CDR1 and CDR2 (germline): SGHTS, YDEGEE. The chain's CDR3 is CASSRGTGYQPQHF. Written as DNA, the CDR3 is TGTGCCAGCAGCCGCGGGACGGGCTATCAGCCCCAGCATTTT.

Many counts were recorded for this clone. Other DNA sequences of this sample code for an identical CDR3. This chain connects TRBV7-2 to TRBJ1-2; D unclear. The CDR3 has 13 residues. The V and J ends lost 1 base and 4 bases respectively, with 7 bases between them. Germline V CDR1 and CDR2: SGHTA, FQGNSA. CDR3 loop: CASSLGAGYGYTF. CDR3 nucleotides: TGTGCCAGCAGCTTAGGGGCAGGCTATGGCTACACCTTC.